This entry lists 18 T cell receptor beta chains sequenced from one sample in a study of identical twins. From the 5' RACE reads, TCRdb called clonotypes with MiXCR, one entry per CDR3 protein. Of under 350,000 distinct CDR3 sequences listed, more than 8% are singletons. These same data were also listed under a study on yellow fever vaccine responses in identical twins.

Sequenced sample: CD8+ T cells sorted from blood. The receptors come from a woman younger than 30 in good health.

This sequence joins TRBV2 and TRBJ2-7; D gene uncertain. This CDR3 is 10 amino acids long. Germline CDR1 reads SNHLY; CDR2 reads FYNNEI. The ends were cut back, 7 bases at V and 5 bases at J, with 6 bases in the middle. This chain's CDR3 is CASKVDEQYF. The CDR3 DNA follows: TGTGCCAGCAAGGTGGACGAGCAGTACTTC.

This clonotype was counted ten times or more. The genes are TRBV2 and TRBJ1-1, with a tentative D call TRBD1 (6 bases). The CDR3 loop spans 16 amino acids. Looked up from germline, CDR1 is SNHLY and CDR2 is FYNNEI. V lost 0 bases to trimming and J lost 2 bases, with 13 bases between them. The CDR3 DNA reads TGTGCCAGCAGTGAAGCGCGGGGACAATTAAACACTGAAGCTTTCTTT. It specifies CASSEARGQLNTEAFF.

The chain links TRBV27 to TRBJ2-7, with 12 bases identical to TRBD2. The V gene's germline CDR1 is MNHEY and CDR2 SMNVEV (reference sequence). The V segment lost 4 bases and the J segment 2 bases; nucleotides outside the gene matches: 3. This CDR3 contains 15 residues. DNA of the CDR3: TGTGCCAGCAGTTGGGGACTAGCGGGTCCCTACGAGCAGTACTTC. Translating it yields CASSWGLAGPYEQYF.

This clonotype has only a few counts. The CDR3 nucleotides read TGTGCCAGCAGCTGGGGGGGAGGGGGCAATGAAGCTTTCTTT. Encoded protein: CASSWGGGGNEAFF. The V and J genes are TRBV11-2 and TRBJ1-1; TRBD1 matches 7 bases. V lost 4 bases, J lost 7 bases, and 9 bases stayed unmatched. Germline CDR1 and CDR2: SGHAT and FQNNGV. The CDR3 sequence is 14 residues long.

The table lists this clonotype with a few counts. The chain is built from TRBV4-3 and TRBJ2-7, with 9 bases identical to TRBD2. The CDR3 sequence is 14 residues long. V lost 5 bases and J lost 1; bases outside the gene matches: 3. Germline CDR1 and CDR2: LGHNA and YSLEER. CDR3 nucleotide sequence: TGCGCCAGCAGCGCGGGACTAGCTTCCTACGAGCAGTACTTC. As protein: CASSAGLASYEQYF.

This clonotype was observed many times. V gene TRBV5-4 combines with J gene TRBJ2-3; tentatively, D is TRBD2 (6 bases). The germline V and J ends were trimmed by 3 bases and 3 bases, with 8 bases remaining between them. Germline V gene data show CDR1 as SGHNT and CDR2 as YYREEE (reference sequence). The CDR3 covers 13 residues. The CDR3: CASSSLATDTQYF. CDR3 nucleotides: TGTGCCAGCAGCTCGCTAGCGACAGATACGCAGTATTTT.

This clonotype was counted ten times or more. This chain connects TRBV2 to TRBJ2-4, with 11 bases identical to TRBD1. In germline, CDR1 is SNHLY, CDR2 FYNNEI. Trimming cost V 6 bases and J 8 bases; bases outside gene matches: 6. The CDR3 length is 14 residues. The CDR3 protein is CASRDPGQGDIQYF. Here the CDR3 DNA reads TGTGCCAGCAGGGACCCGGGACAGGGGGACATTCAGTACTTC.

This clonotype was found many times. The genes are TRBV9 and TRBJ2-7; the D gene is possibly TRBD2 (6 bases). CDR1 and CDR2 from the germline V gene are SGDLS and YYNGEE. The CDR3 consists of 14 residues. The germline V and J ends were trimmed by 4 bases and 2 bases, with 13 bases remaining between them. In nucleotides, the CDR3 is TGTGCCAGCAGCCCCGCGGGGAAAACCTACGAGCAGTACTTC. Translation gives CASSPAGKTYEQYF.

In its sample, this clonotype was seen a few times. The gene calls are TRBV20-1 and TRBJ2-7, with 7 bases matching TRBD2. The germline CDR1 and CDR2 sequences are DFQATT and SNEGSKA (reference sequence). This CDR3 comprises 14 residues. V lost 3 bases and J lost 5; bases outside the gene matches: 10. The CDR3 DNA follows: TGCAGTGCTAGTGGGGCGGGAGTACGCGACGAGCAGTACTTC. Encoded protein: CSASGAGVRDEQYF.

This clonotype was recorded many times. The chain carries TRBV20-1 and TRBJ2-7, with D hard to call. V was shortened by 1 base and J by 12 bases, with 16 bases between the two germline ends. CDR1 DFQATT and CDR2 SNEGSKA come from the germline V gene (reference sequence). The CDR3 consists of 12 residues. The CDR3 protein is CSARALAQTLYF. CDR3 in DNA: TGCAGTGCTAGAGCTCTGGCTCAGACTCTGTACTTC.

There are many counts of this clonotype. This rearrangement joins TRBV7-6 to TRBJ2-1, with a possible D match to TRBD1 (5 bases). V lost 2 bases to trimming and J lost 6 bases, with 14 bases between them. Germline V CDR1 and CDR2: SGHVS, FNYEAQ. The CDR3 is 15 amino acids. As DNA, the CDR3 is TGTGCCAGCAGCTTACTTGCAGGGTTGTCCAATGAGCAGTTCTTC. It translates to CASSLLAGLSNEQFF.

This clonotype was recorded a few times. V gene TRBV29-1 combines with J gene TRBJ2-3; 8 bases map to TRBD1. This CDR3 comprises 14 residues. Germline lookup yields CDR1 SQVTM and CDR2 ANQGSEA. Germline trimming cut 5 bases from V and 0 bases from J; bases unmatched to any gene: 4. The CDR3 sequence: CSVQGQASTDTQYF. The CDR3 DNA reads TGCAGCGTTCAGGGACAGGCAAGCACAGATACGCAGTATTTT.

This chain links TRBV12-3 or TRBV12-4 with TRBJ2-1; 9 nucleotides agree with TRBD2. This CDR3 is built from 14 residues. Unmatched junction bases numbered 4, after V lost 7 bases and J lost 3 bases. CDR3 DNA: TGTGCCAGCATCACTAGCGGGTTCTACAATGAGCAGTTCTTC. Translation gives CASITSGFYNEQFF.

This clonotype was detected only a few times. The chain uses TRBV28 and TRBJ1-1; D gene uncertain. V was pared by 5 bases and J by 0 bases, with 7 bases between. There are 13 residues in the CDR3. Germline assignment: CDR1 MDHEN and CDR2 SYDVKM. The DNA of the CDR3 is TGTGCCAGCAGTGCCCAGATGAACACTGAAGCTTTCTTT. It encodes CASSAQMNTEAFF.

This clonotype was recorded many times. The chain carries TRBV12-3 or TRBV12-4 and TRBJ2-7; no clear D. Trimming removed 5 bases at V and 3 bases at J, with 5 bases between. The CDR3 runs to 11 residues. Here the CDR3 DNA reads TGTGCCAGCAGTCAACACTACGAGCAGTACTTC. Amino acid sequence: CASSQHYEQYF.

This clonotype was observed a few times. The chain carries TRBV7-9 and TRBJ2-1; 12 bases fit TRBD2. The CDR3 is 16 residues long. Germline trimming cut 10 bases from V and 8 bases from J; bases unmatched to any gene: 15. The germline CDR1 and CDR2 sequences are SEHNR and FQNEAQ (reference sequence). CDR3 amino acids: CATRVLAGGPRDEQFF. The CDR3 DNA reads TGTGCCACCCGGGTCCTAGCGGGAGGGCCGAGGGATGAGCAGTTCTTC. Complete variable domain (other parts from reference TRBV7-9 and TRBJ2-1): DTGVSQNPRHKITKRGQNVTFRCDPISEHNRLYWYRQTLGQGPEFLTYFQNEAQLEKSRLLSDRFSAERPKGSFSTLEIQRTEQGDSAMYLCATRVLAGGPRDEQFFGPGTRLTVL.

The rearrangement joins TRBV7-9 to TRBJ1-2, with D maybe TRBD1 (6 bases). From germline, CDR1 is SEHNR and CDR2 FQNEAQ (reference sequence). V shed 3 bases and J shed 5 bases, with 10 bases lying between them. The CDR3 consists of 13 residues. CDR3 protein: CASSFGTTYGYTF. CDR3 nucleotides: TGTGCCAGCAGCTTCGGGACAACATATGGCTACACCTTC.

CDR3 DNA: TGTGCCAGCGAGCTCCCGGAATTGTCAGATACGCAGTATTTT. This sequence encodes CASELPELSDTQYF. V usage is TRBV7-2 and J usage is TRBJ2-3, with D unclear. The V gene's germline CDR1 is SGHTA and CDR2 FQGNSA. CDR3 length: 14 residues. The ends were cut back, 8 bases at V and 4 bases at J, with 16 bases in the middle.